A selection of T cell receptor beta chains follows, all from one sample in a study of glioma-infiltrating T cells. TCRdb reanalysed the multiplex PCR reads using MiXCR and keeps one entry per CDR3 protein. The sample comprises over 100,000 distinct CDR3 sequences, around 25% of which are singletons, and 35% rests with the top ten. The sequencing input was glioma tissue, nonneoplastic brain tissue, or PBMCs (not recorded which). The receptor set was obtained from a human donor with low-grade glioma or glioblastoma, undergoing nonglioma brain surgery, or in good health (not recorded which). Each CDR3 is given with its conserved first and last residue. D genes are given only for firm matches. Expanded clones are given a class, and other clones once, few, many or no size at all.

CAISDFRDRGPEQYF	TGTGCCATCAGTGATTTTAGGGACAGGGGACCTGAGCAGTACTTC	TRBV10-3	TRBJ2-7	TRBD1	many
CASSGDRRENSYEQYF	TGTGCCAGCAGCGGGGACCGACGAGAGAATAGCTACGAGCAGTACTTC	TRBV7-9	TRBJ2-7	NA	many
CASSPGGYEQYF	TGTGCCAGCAGTCCCGGGGGCTACGAGCAGTACTTC	TRBV18	TRBJ2-7	NA	many
CASKDRGPLGDTQYF	TGTGCCAGTAAGGACAGGGGTCCCTTAGGGGATACGCAGTATTTT	TRBV6-6	TRBJ2-3	TRBD1	NA
CSAIGTGQAFF	TGCAGTGCTATTGGGACCGGACAAGCTTTCTTT	TRBV20-1	TRBJ1-1	NA	medium-sized
CASSVSGGQATNSPLHF	TGTGCCAGCAGCGTATCCGGGGGGCAGGCGACTAATTCACCCCTCCACTTT	TRBV9	TRBJ1-6	NA	NA
CASSSSGRHKFF	TGTGCCAGTAGTTCCTCGGGCCGCCACAAGTTCTTC	TRBV19	TRBJ2-1	NA	many
CATSRDSTYGYTF	TGTGCCACCAGCAGAGATTCGACCTATGGCTACACCTTC	TRBV15	TRBJ1-2	NA	many
CASSLMARSDTQYF	TGTGCCAGCAGCTTAATGGCCAGGTCAGATACGCAGTATTTT	TRBV7-2	TRBJ2-3	NA	many
CASASYSNQPQHF	TGTGCCAGCGCGTCATATAGCAATCAGCCCCAGCATTTT	TRBV6-1	TRBJ1-5	NA	many
CASSQEGRGKKQFF	TGCGCCAGCAGCCAAGAGGGGCGAGGAAAGAAGCAGTTCTTC	TRBV4-3	TRBJ2-1	NA	many
CASRPSGGNTGELYF	TGTGCAAGCAGGCCCTCAGGGGGGAACACCGGGGAGCTGTATTTT	TRBV6-2/TRBV6-3	TRBJ2-3	NA	NA
CASSLGGTRRRKLFF	TGTGCCAGCAGCTTAGGAGGGACCCGTCGGCGAAAACTGTTTTTT	TRBV7-2	TRBJ1-4	NA	many
CASTEGRMNTEAFF	TGTGCCAGCACCGAAGGGCGGATGAACACTGAAGCTTTCTTT	TRBV2	TRBJ1-1	NA	many
CSVRAGTTDTQYF	TGCAGCGTACGAGCGGGGACCACAGATACGCAGTATTTT	TRBV29-1	TRBJ2-3	TRBD2	NA
CSARLAGPDTQYF	TGCAGTGCTAGACTAGCGGGGCCCGATACGCAGTATTTT	TRBV20-1	TRBJ2-3	TRBD2	many
CSAQINSYEQYF	TGCAGTGCCCAAATAAACTCCTACGAGCAGTACTTC	TRBV20-1	TRBJ2-7	NA	many
CASRGTGAPSAEAFF	TGTGCCAGCAGGGGGACAGGGGCCCCGAGTGCTGAAGCTTTCTTT	TRBV6-1	TRBJ1-1	TRBD1	NA
CASSAATSGNTIYF	TGTGCCAGCAGCGCTGCTACATCCGGAAACACCATATATTTT	TRBV9	TRBJ1-3	NA	many
CASSPVGTVNSPLHF	TGTGCCAGCAGCCCTGTCGGGACAGTTAATTCACCCCTCCACTTT	TRBV7-9	TRBJ1-6	TRBD1	NA
CASSQDGGLGNQPQHF	TGCGCCAGCAGCCAAGACGGGGGACTGGGAAATCAGCCCCAGCATTTT	TRBV4-1	TRBJ1-5	NA	many
CSARDGSQGDRASPLHF	TGCAGTGCTAGAGATGGTTCCCAGGGAGACCGGGCCTCACCCCTCCACTTT	TRBV20-1	TRBJ1-6	NA	many
CASSAVTQETQYF	TGTGCCAGCAGCGCCGTTACTCAAGAGACCCAGTACTTC	TRBV7-2	TRBJ2-5	NA	many
CASSTQRDQPQHF	TGTGCCAGCAGCACACAGAGAGATCAGCCCCAGCATTTT	TRBV7-2	TRBJ1-5	NA	many
CASSSGQGKSSYEQYF	TGTGCCAGCAGCAGCGGACAGGGGAAGAGCTCCTACGAGCAGTACTTC	TRBV6-1	TRBJ2-7	TRBD1	many
CASSLHTEGIYGYTF	TGTGCCAGCAGTCTCCACACCGAGGGAATCTATGGCTACACCTTC	TRBV12-3/TRBV12-4	TRBJ1-2	NA	many
CATSRDPVQPQHF	TGTGCCACCAGCAGAGATCCGGTCCAGCCCCAGCATTTT	TRBV15	TRBJ1-5	NA	many
CASRLERGDYNEQFF	TGTGCCAGCAGACTGGAAAGGGGGGACTACAATGAGCAGTTCTTC	TRBV6-5	TRBJ2-1	NA	NA
CDSSSILLQGAGNTIYF	TGTGACAGCAGTTCGATTCTCCTACAGGGGGCTGGAAACACCATATATTTT	TRBV28	TRBJ1-3	TRBD1	NA
CSTRDWQGDEKYF	TGCAGTACTAGAGATTGGCAGGGGGACGAGAAGTACTTC	TRBV20-1	TRBJ2-7	TRBD1	NA
CSAPTGGEPQHF	TGCAGTGCTCCGACAGGGGGTGAGCCCCAGCATTTT	TRBV20-1	TRBJ1-5	TRBD1	many
CSARRGQGAYGYTF	TGCAGTGCTAGAAGGGGACAGGGAGCCTATGGCTACACCTTC	TRBV20-1	TRBJ1-2	TRBD1	many
CASSIPGLAVSDTQYF	TGTGCCAGTAGTATCCCGGGACTAGCGGTTTCAGATACGCAGTATTTT	TRBV19	TRBJ2-3	TRBD2	many
CASSQDAREATYEQYF	TGTGCCAGCAGCCAAGATGCTCGGGAAGCGACCTACGAGCAGTACTTC	TRBV4-2	TRBJ2-7	NA	few
CASSLGLGASSYEQYF	TGTGCCAGCAGCCTTGGACTAGGAGCCTCATCCTACGAGCAGTACTTC	TRBV27	TRBJ2-7	TRBD2	many
CASSPNRGRGMNTEAFF	TGTGCCAGCAGCCCAAACAGGGGGCGAGGCATGAACACTGAAGCTTTCTTT	TRBV12-3/TRBV12-4	TRBJ1-1	TRBD1	many
CAKGDMNTEAFF	TGTGCCAAGGGTGATATGAACACTGAAGCTTTCTTT	TRBV7-9	TRBJ1-1	NA	many
CASSYFPGSPQGTQYF	TGTGCCAGCAGTTACTTCCCGGGATCGCCGCAAGGGACCCAGTACTTC	TRBV6-2/TRBV6-3	TRBJ2-5	NA	many
CASRMDSSNSYEQYF	TGTGCCAGCAGGATGGACAGCTCGAACTCCTACGAGCAGTACTTC	TRBV28	TRBJ2-7	NA	many
CASSNNRDPVETQYF	TGTGCCAGCAGTAACAACCGGGACCCCGTTGAGACCCAGTACTTC	TRBV12-3/TRBV12-4	TRBJ2-5	NA	NA
CASSLGQSTYEQYF	TGTGCCAGTAGTTTAGGACAGTCGACCTACGAGCAGTACTTC	TRBV19	TRBJ2-7	NA	few
CASRQPADLNSPLHF	TGCGCCAGTCGCCAACCGGCCGATTTAAATTCACCCCTCCACTTT	TRBV5-1	TRBJ1-6	NA	many